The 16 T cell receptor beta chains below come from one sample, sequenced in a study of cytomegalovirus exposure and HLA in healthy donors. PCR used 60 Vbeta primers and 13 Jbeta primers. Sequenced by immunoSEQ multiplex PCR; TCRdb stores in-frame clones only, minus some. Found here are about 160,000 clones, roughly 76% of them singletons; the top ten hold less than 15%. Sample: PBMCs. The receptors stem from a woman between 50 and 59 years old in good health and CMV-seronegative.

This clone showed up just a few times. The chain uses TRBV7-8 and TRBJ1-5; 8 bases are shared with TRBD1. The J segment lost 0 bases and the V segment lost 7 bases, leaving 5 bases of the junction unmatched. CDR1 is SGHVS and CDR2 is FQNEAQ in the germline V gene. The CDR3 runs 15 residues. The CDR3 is CASTADRVSNQPQHF. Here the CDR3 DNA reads TGTGCCAGCACCGCGGACAGGGTTAGCAATCAGCCCCAGCATTTT.

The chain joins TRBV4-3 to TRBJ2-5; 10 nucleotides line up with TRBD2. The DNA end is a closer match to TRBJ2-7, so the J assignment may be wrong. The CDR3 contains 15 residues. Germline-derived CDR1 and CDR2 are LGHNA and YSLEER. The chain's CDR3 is CASSQATSGMYEQYF. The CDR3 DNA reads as TGCGCCAGCAGCCAAGCTACTAGCGGGATGTACGAGCAGTACTTC.

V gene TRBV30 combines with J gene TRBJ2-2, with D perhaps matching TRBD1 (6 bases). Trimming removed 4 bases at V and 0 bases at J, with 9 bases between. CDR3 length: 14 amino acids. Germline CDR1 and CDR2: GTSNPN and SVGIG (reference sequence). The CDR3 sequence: CAWIGTPNTGELFF. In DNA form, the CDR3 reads TGTGCCTGGATCGGGACACCGAACACCGGGGAGCTGTTTTTT.

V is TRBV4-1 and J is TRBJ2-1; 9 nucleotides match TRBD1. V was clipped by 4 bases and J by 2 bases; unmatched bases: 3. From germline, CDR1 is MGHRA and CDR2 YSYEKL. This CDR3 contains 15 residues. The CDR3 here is CASSPGQGPYNEQFF. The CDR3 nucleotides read TGCGCCAGCAGCCCGGGACAGGGTCCCTACAATGAGCAGTTCTTC.

The CDR3 bases are TGTGCCAGCAGCCTCGAGACAGATACGCAGTATTTT. This sequence encodes CASSLETDTQYF. This chain connects TRBV5-6 to TRBJ2-3; no reliable D call. Germline V gene sequence: CDR1 SGHDT, CDR2 YYEEEE. The V end lost 4 bases, the J end lost 3 bases, and 6 bases lay between the germline ends. The CDR3 runs to 12 residues.

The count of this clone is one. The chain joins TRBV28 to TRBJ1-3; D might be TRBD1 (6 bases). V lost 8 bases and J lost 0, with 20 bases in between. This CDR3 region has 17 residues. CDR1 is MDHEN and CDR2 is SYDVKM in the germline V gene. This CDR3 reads CASLRGGGSRSGNTIYF. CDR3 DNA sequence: TGTGCCAGCCTCCGTGGGGGGGGCAGTCGCTCTGGAAACACCATATATTTT.

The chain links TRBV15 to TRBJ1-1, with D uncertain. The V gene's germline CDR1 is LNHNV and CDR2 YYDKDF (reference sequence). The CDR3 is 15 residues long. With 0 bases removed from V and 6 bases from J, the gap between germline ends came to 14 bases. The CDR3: CATSRDPRELAEAFF. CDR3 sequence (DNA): TGTGCCACCAGCAGAGATCCTCGGGAGTTAGCTGAAGCTTTCTTT.

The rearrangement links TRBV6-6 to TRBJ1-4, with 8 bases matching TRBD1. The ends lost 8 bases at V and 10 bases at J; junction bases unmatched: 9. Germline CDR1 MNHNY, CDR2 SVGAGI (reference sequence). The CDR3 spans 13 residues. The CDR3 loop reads CASGSSDRGKLFF. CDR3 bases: TGTGCCAGCGGCTCCAGCGACAGGGGAAAACTGTTTTTT.

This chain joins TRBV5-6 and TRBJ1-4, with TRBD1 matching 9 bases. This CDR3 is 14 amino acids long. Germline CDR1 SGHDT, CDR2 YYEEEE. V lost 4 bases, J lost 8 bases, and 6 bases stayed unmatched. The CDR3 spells CASSVGTGKEKLFF. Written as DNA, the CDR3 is TGTGCCAGCAGCGTCGGGACAGGGAAAGAAAAACTGTTTTTT.

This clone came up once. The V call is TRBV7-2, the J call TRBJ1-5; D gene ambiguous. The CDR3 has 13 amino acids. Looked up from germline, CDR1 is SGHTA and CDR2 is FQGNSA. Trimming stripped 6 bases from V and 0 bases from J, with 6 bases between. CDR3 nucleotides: TGTGCCAGCAGTATTCGTAGCAATCAGCCCCAGCATTTT. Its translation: CASSIRSNQPQHF.

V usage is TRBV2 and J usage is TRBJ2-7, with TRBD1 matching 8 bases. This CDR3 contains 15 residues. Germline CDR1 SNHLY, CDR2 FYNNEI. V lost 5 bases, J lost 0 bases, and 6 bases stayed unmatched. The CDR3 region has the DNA TGTGCCAGCAGTACGGGACAGGCTACCTCCTACGAGCAGTACTTC. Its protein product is CASSTGQATSYEQYF. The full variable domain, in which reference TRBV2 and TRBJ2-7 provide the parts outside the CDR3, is EPEVTQTPSHQVTQMGQEVILRCVPISNHLYFYWYRQILGQKVEFLVSFYNNEISEKSEIFDDQFSVERPDGSNFTLKIRSTKLEDSAMYFCASSTGQATSYEQYFGPGTRLTVT.

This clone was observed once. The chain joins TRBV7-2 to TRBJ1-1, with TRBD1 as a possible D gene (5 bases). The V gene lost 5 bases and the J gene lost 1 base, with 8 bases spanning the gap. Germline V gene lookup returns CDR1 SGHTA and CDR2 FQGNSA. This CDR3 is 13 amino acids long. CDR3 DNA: TGTGCCAGCAGCGATACAGGGAACACTGAAGCTTTCTTT. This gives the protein CASSDTGNTEAFF.

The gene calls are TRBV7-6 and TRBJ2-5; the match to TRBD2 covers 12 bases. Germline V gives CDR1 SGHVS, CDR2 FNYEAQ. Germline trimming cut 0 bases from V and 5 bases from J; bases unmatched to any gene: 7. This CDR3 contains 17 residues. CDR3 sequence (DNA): TGTGCCAGCAGCTTAGCCGCTAGCGGGAGGGCCTGGGAGACCCAGTACTTC. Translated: CASSLAASGRAWETQYF.

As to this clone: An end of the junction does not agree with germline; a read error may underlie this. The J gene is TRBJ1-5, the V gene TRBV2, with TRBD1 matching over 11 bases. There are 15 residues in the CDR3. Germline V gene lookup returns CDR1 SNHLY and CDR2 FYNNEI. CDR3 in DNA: TGTGCCGGCAGCTCGGGGACAGGGGGAGGTCAGCCCCAGCATTTT. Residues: CAGSSGTGGGQPQHF.

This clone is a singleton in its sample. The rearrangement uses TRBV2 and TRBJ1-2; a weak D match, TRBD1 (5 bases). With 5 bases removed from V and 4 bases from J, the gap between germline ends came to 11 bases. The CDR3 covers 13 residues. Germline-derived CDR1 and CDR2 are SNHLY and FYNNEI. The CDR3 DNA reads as TGTGCCAGCAGTTCAGGGTCGGGCTATGGCTACACCTTC. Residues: CASSSGSGYGYTF.

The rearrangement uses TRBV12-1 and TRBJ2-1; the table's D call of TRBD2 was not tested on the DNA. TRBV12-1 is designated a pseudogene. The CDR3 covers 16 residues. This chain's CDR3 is CASSLTSGRAHNEQFF. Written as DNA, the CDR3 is TGTGCCAGCAGCCTAACTAGCGGGAGGGCCCACAATGAGCAGTTCTTC.